These T cell receptor beta chains were read from a single sample in a study of neurological immune-mediated disorders. TCRdb itself ran the 5' RACE reads through MiXCR, one entry per CDR3 protein. Of about 41,000 distinct CDR3 sequences listed, around 15% are singletons. The sequenced material came from CD4+ T cells from blood. Receptors were obtained from a woman aged 60-75 years with HTLV-1-associated myelopathy (HAM/TSP). Each CDR3 is given with its conserved first and last residue. D genes are given only for firm matches. Clone size is given for some rows only: seen once, a few or many times, or a class if the clone is expanded.

CDR3	DNA	size	D	V	J	length
CAIKEGRASHEQYF	TGTGCCATCAAGGAGGGCAGGGCAAGTCACGAGCAGTACTTC	many	-	TRBV10-3	TRBJ2-7	14
CSASSSGLTDTQYF	TGCAGTGCTAGCTCTAGCGGGCTCACAGATACGCAGTATTTT	many	TRBD2	TRBV20-1	TRBJ2-3	14
CASSLGEFGNEKLFF	TGTGCCAGCAGCTTGGGGGAGTTCGGAAATGAAAAACTGTTTTTT	many	-	TRBV5-6	TRBJ1-4	15
CSALGQSNYGYTF	TGCAGTGCTTTGGGACAGTCCAACTATGGCTACACCTTC	many	TRBD1	TRBV20-1	TRBJ1-2	13
CASSLRGGLPKEQFF	TGTGCCAGCAGCCTACGGGGGGGCCTACCCAAGGAGCAGTTCTTC	many	TRBD2	TRBV7-2	TRBJ2-1	15
CASSISGLAGEETQYF	TGTGCCAGCAGCATATCGGGACTAGCGGGGGAAGAGACCCAGTACTTC	many	TRBD2	TRBV7-2	TRBJ2-5	16
CASSQGPTTNEKLFF	TGCGCCAGCAGCCAAGGGCCAACAACTAATGAAAAACTGTTTTTT	many	-	TRBV4-1	TRBJ1-4	15
CSARGLPGGPSDTQYF	TGCAGTGCTAGAGGGCTCCCGGGGGGGCCTTCAGATACGCAGTATTTT	many	TRBD2	TRBV20-1	TRBJ2-3	16
CASSYFSGGGEKLFF	TGTGCCAGCAGTTACTTCTCCGGAGGGGGAGAAAAACTGTTTTTT	many	-	TRBV6-6	TRBJ1-4	15
CASRAGQGRVYEQYF	TGCGCCAGCAGGGCTGGGCAGGGGAGGGTGTACGAGCAGTACTTC	many	-	TRBV5-1	TRBJ2-7	15
CASSQQGAYNEQFF	TGTGCCAGCAGCCAACAGGGGGCCTACAATGAGCAGTTCTTC	many	TRBD1	TRBV3-1	TRBJ2-1	14
CASSLAQGSYNEQFF	TGCGCCAGCAGCTTGGCGCAGGGCTCCTACAATGAGCAGTTCTTC	many	-	TRBV5-1	TRBJ2-1	15
CASSRDSWDNEQFF	TGCGCCAGCAGCCGTGACAGCTGGGACAATGAGCAGTTCTTC	medium-sized	-	TRBV5-1	TRBJ2-1	14
CASSLNPGLANNEQFF	TGCGCCAGCAGCTTGAATCCGGGACTAGCGAACAATGAGCAGTTCTTC	many	TRBD2	TRBV5-1	TRBJ2-1	16
CASSQVSYRVRTDPYNSPLHF	TGCGCCAGCAGCCAAGTTTCATATCGGGTTAGAACCGATCCTTATAATTCACCCCTCCACTTT	many	-	TRBV4-1	TRBJ1-6	21
CASSQEGAWGKDTQYF	TGTGCCAGCAGCCAAGAGGGGGCCTGGGGGAAAGATACGCAGTATTTT	many	-	TRBV4-2	TRBJ2-3	16
CSARPTYRNEQFF	TGCAGTGCCAGACCCACTTACCGCAATGAGCAGTTCTTC	many	-	TRBV20-1	TRBJ2-1	13
CASSPGRGTSTDTQYF	TGTGCCAGCTCACCGGGGAGGGGAACGAGCACAGATACGCAGTATTTT	-	TRBD2	TRBV18	TRBJ2-3	16
CASSSGPSTDTQYF	TGCGCCAGCAGCTCCGGACCCAGCACAGATACGCAGTATTTT	many	-	TRBV5-1	TRBJ2-3	14
CSTGTGRKNNEQFF	TGCAGTACCGGGACAGGGAGAAAGAACAATGAGCAGTTCTTC	many	TRBD1	TRBV20-1	TRBJ2-1	14
CSATPYPRRGNTIYF	TGCAGTGCTACCCCTTATCCCCGCCGTGGAAACACCATATATTTT	many	-	TRBV20-1	TRBJ1-3	15
CSSSIETSAYNEQFF	TGCAGTTCTAGCATCGAGACTAGCGCCTACAATGAGCAGTTCTTC	-	TRBD2	TRBV20-1	TRBJ2-1	15
CASSSGTSVIF	TGTGCCAGCAGCTCCGGGACTAGCGTAATCTTC	-	TRBD2	TRBV7-2	TRBJ2-1	11
CASSENRGRDQPQHF	TGTGCCAGCAGTGAAAACAGGGGGCGCGATCAGCCCCAGCATTTT	few	TRBD1	TRBV6-1	TRBJ1-5	15
CASSLHLVAGDNTGELFF	TGTGCCAGTAGTCTCCACTTAGTAGCGGGGGACAACACCGGGGAGCTGTTTTTT	-	TRBD2	TRBV19	TRBJ2-2	18
CASSQDDRGRNTEAFF	TGCGCCAGCAGCCAAGACGACAGGGGGCGGAACACTGAAGCTTTCTTT	many	TRBD1	TRBV5-1	TRBJ1-1	16
CSAPHRTGTTEAFF	TGCAGTGCCCCCCACCGGACAGGGACCACTGAAGCTTTCTTT	many	TRBD1	TRBV20-1	TRBJ1-1	14
CASSRGRDYEQYF	TGTGCCAGCAGCCGAGGACGGGACTACGAGCAGTACTTC	many	-	TRBV3-1	TRBJ2-7	13
CASTPGGLNEQFF	TGTGCCAGCACCCCGGGCGGGCTTAATGAGCAGTTCTTC	many	-	TRBV6-5	TRBJ2-1	13
CSVAMPGGYGYTF	TGCAGCGTCGCAATGCCAGGGGGCTATGGCTACACCTTC	many	TRBD1	TRBV29-1	TRBJ1-2	13
CAISEAGNTIYF	TGTGCCATCAGTGAAGCCGGAAACACCATATATTTT	few	-	TRBV10-3	TRBJ1-3	12
CSVEAGRGQKFF	TGCAGCGTTGAGGCCGGCAGGGGTCAGAAGTTCTTC	many	-	TRBV29-1	TRBJ2-1	12
CASSSAGELFF	TGTGCCAGCAGCTCCGCCGGGGAGCTGTTTTTT	many	-	TRBV6-1	TRBJ2-2	11
CAIRDGQASSGNTIYF	TGTGCCATCAGGGACGGACAGGCAAGCTCTGGAAACACCATATATTTT	many	TRBD1	TRBV10-3	TRBJ1-3	16
CSAPPGNYGYTF	TGCAGCGCCCCCCCAGGGAACTATGGCTACACCTTC	-	-	TRBV29-1	TRBJ1-2	12
CATSPSGGAYNEQFF	TGTGCCACCAGCCCTAGCGGGGGGGCTTACAATGAGCAGTTCTTC	many	TRBD2	TRBV15	TRBJ2-1	15
CASSFETGGDGYTF	TGCGCCAGCAGCTTTGAAACAGGGGGCGATGGCTACACCTTC	many	TRBD1	TRBV5-1	TRBJ1-2	14
CSVRTGQSDGYTF	TGCAGCGTTCGAACGGGACAAAGTGATGGCTACACCTTC	many	-	TRBV29-1	TRBJ1-2	13
CASSLLHSPTTDTQYF	TGTGCCAGCAGCTTGTTGCACAGTCCCACCACAGATACGCAGTATTTT	many	-	TRBV5-5	TRBJ2-3	16
CASSLMVGTSASDTQYF	TGTGCCAGCAGCTTAATGGTGGGGACTAGCGCTTCAGATACGCAGTATTTT	many	TRBD2	TRBV7-8	TRBJ2-3	17
CASRTGQGGYTF	TGTGCCAGCAGAACCGGACAGGGAGGCTACACCTTC	many	TRBD1	TRBV6-5	TRBJ1-2	12
CASSVNLNEQFF	TGTGCCAGCAGTGTTAACCTAAATGAGCAGTTCTTC	many	-	TRBV9	TRBJ2-1	12
CASSQGILAGILSYNEQFF	TGCGCCAGCAGCCAAGGGATACTAGCGGGGATCCTATCCTACAATGAGCAGTTCTTC	-	TRBD2	TRBV4-1	TRBJ2-1	19
CASSYTGETQYF	TGTGCCAGCAGTTACACCGGGGAGACCCAGTACTTC	-	-	TRBV6-5	TRBJ2-5	12
CAHSGEFSGYTF	TGTGCCCATTCCGGGGAGTTTAGTGGCTACACCTTC	-	-	TRBV30	TRBJ1-2	12